The TCR beta chain described here comes from a study of early T cells in non-severe SARS-CoV-2 infection. At the level of the study: Chains were unpaired, as sequencing was done on bulk RNA from unsorted whole blood.

Unique molecular identifiers tagged individual cDNA molecules. TCRdb redid the calling of the 5' RACE reads with MiXCR, one entry per CDR3 protein. The sample includes 50,000 or so distinct CDR3 sequences, over 9.5% of them seen just once. This clonotype has ten or more counts. The receptor comes from an adult who was a healthcare worker with PCR-confirmed SARS-CoV-2 infection or an uninfected control (not recorded which). Source material: whole blood.

CDR3 nucleotide sequence: TGCAGCGTTGTATTCGGGGGCGCCCGGACTGAAGCTTTCTTT. Translating gives CSVVFGGARTEAFF. The V gene is TRBV29-1, the J gene TRBJ1-1; TRBD1 is a possible D gene (6 bases). The CDR3 is 14 amino acids. CDR1 is SQVTM and CDR2 is ANQGSEA in the germline V gene. With 4 bases removed from V and 5 bases from J, the gap between germline ends came to 17 bases.